The next 30 T cell receptor beta chains were all read from a single sample in a study of tumor-infiltrating lymphocytes in primary liver carcinoma. A primer matching the constant region was used to make TCR beta cDNA from about 500 ng of total RNA. Sequencing libraries for TCR beta derived from three nested multiplex PCR rounds that used slightly modified ARM-PCR. Primers for the first two PCR rounds were TRBV1-TRBV30 forward primers and a C-beta reverse primer (around 11 cycles per round). TCRdb fed the multiplex PCR reads into MiXCR, producing one record per CDR3 protein. The sample shows about 180,000 distinct CDR3 sequences, roughly 60% of them seen only once. The researchers obtained blood RNA from unsorted whole blood and also extracted germline DNA. Sequences were obtained from peripheral blood. Receptors originate from a man in his forties with primary liver carcinoma and hepatitis B virus infection.

J is TRBJ1-5 and V is TRBV6-1; 9 positions agree with TRBD1. CDR1 MNHNS and CDR2 SASEGT come from the germline V gene. The junction had 10 bases not matched to a gene; V was cut back by 2 bases and J by 5 bases. The CDR3 covers 17 residues. DNA of the CDR3: TGTGCCAGCAGTGAACTCTGGGGACAGGGAGAGGATCAGCCCCAGCATTTT. Protein product: CASSELWGQGEDQPQHF.

This clonotype was seen many times. The gene calls are TRBV11-3 and TRBJ2-7; 8 nucleotides match TRBD2. There are 14 residues in the CDR3. From germline, CDR1 is SGHNT and CDR2 YENEEA. The V gene end was trimmed by 4 bases and the J gene end by 2 bases; junction bases not matched to a gene: 4. The CDR3: CASSSSGFPYEQYF. In DNA, the CDR3 is TGTGCCAGCAGCTCTAGCGGGTTCCCCTACGAGCAGTACTTC.

To note about this clonotype: A much larger clone is a single base away; this may be a read error. V is TRBV11-2 and J is TRBJ1-5, with D hard to call. The CDR3 has 13 residues. Germline CDR1 is SGHAT and CDR2 is FQNNGV. The chain's CDR3 is CTSSLQSNQPQHF. DNA of the CDR3: TGTACCAGCAGCTTACAGAGCAATCAGCCCCAGCATTTT.

The V call is TRBV6-6, the J call TRBJ1-3; 7 nucleotides align to TRBD1. Germline assignment: CDR1 MNHNY and CDR2 SVGAGI (reference sequence). This CDR3 spans 16 amino acids. With V trimmed by 8 bases and J by 3 bases, 13 bases remained unmatched. For the CDR3, the DNA is TGTGCCAGCTCCTCCGGAAGGGGGCTAGGTGGAAACACCATATATTTT. Protein: CASSSGRGLGGNTIYF.

This rearrangement joins TRBV14 to TRBJ2-7; tentative D call: TRBD1 (5 bases). The CDR3 extends over 18 amino acids. The germline V gene has CDR1 SGHDN and CDR2 FVKESK. The ends were cut back, 4 bases at V and 1 base at J, with 23 bases in the middle. CDR3 loop: CASSPQKGPKLDSYEQYF. CDR3 DNA sequence: TGTGCCAGCAGCCCCCAGAAGGGGCCCAAGCTAGATTCCTACGAGCAGTACTTC.

This clonotype was observed a few times. The chain uses TRBV29-1 and TRBJ2-3; the match to TRBD1 covers 8 bases. J was trimmed by 0 bases and V by 4 bases; bases with no gene match: 15. Germline-derived CDR1 and CDR2 are SQVTM and ANQGSEA. This CDR3 spans 18 amino acids. DNA for the CDR3: TGCAGCGTTGGTGGAGACAGGGGCCCCTTTGCTAGCACAGATACGCAGTATTTT. Its translation: CSVGGDRGPFASTDTQYF.

This chain connects TRBV7-9 to TRBJ2-1, with a possible D match to TRBD1 (5 bases). V lost 1 base and J 6 bases, leaving 10 bases between the germline ends. Germline CDR1 SEHNR, CDR2 FQNEAQ (reference sequence). The CDR3 totals 14 residues. The chain's CDR3 is CASSLGHQGNEQFF. The CDR3 DNA reads as TGTGCCAGCAGCTTAGGCCATCAGGGCAATGAGCAGTTCTTC.

The chain is built from TRBV12-3 or TRBV12-4 and TRBJ2-3, with TRBD2 identical over 10 bases. CDR3 length: 15 residues. The ends lost 6 bases at V and 1 base at J; junction bases unmatched: 4. CDR3 sequence reads: CASRWTSGGTDTQYF. The CDR3 region has the DNA TGTGCCAGCAGGTGGACTAGCGGAGGCACAGATACGCAGTATTTT.

As concerns this clonotype: The junction departs from germline at one end; a sequencing error may be responsible. The CDR3: CASSQSPETHSPLYF. CDR3 nucleotide sequence: TGCGCCAGCAGCCAATCCCCAGAAACCCATTCACCCCTCTACTTT. The genes are TRBV4-1 and TRBJ1-6; D remains ambiguous. Germline CDR1 is MGHRA and CDR2 is YSYEKL. The CDR3 sequence is 15 residues long.

The chain couples TRBV7-8 to TRBJ2-3; TRBD2 aligns across 12 bases. Germline CDR1 SGHVS, CDR2 FQNEAQ. The CDR3 spans 16 residues. The junction had 7 bases not matched to a gene; V was cut back by 2 bases and J by 7 bases. For the CDR3, the DNA is TGTGCCAGCAGCTTAATGGCACTAGCGGGAGGCAATACGCAGTATTTT. Its protein is CASSLMALAGGNTQYF. The whole variable domain, remainder taken from reference TRBV7-8 and TRBJ2-3, is GAGVSQSPRYKVAKRGQDVALRCDPISGHVSLFWYQQALGQGPEFLTYFQNEAQLDKSGLPSDRFFAERPEGSVSTLKIQRTQQEDSAVYLCASSLMALAGGNTQYFGPGTRLTVL.

Only a few counts were recorded for this clonotype. CDR3 sequence reads: CASSLETGDSQPQHF. Written as DNA, the CDR3 is TGTGCCAGCAGTTTAGAGACAGGGGACAGTCAGCCCCAGCATTTT. The chain recombines TRBV12-3 or TRBV12-4 with TRBJ1-5; TRBD1 aligns across 8 bases. The CDR3 has 15 residues. J lost 6 bases, V lost 1 base, and 5 bases had no gene match.

In its sample, this clonotype was seen many times. The V gene is TRBV7-9, the J gene TRBJ2-1; D is undetermined. V was cut by 1 base and J by 5 bases, with 6 bases left in between. The CDR3 is 13 amino acids. Looked up from germline, CDR1 is SEHNR and CDR2 is FQNEAQ (reference sequence). The DNA for the CDR3 is TGTGCCAGCAGCTTAGGCCTAGACAATGAGCAGTTCTTC. Encoded protein: CASSLGLDNEQFF. The variable domain in full, completed from reference TRBV7-9 and TRBJ2-1, reads DTGVSQNPRHKITKRGQNVTFRCDPISEHNRLYWYRQTLGQGPEFLTYFQNEAQLEKSRLLSDRFSAERPKGSFSTLEIQRTEQGDSAMYLCASSLGLDNEQFFGPGTRLTVL.

This clonotype appeared a few times. The chain combines TRBV4-2 with TRBJ1-2, with D tentatively TRBD1 (5 bases). V lost 0 bases and J lost 2, with 25 bases in between. Germline V lookup: CDR1 LGHNA, CDR2 YNFKEQ. The CDR3 totals 20 residues. The CDR3 here is CASSQERNLEGRARNYGYTF. The CDR3 region has the DNA TGTGCCAGCAGCCAAGAAAGGAACCTGGAGGGACGGGCAAGGAACTATGGCTACACCTTC.

Comments on this clonotype: One end of the junction varies from germline; a read error may be responsible. The chain joins TRBV6-6 to TRBJ1-5, with D possibly matching TRBD1 (5 bases). Germline V gene data show CDR1 as MNHNY and CDR2 as SVGAGI (reference sequence). There are 14 residues in the CDR3. The CDR3 nucleotides are TGTGCCAGCAGTACTTACCAGGACAATCATCCCCAGCATTTT. The encoded protein is CASSTYQDNHPQHF.

The sample holds a few counts of this clonotype. The chain combines TRBV12-3 or TRBV12-4 with TRBJ1-1; 8 bases align to TRBD1. The CDR3 spans 14 residues. V shed 6 bases and J 5 bases; nucleotides not matched to a gene: 8. CDR3: CASRNPGGRTEAFF. As DNA, the CDR3 is TGTGCCAGCAGAAACCCAGGGGGCAGGACTGAAGCTTTCTTT.

The gene calls are TRBV5-1 and TRBJ2-2; D might be TRBD2 (5 bases). The V gene's germline CDR1 is SGHRS and CDR2 YFSETQ. V was shortened by 0 bases and J by 0 bases, with 12 bases between the two germline ends. The CDR3 contains 17 residues. In DNA, the CDR3 is TGCGCCAGCAGCTTGGTGCCGGGGTTGACGAACACCGGGGAGCTGTTTTTT. Translated, it gives CASSLVPGLTNTGELFF.

On this clonotype itself: Because it lacks the conserved phenylalanine or tryptophan at the end, this CDR3 is likely a read error. The chain is built from TRBV10-3 and TRBJ2-1; maybe TRBD1 (5 bases). This CDR3 has 15 amino acids. V was trimmed by 2 bases and J by 5 bases, leaving 13 bases between them. The germline gives CDR1 ENHRY, CDR2 SYGVKD. The CDR3 region is CAISEGQGSHNEQFS. The CDR3 DNA reads as TGTGCCATCAGTGAGGGACAAGGTTCCCACAATGAGCAGTTCTCC.

Regarding this clonotype: A junction end diverges from the germline sequence, so it may reflect a read error. DNA of the CDR3: TGTGCTAGCAGCCCCGGACGGAGGGATGAGCAGTTCTTC. This translates into CASSPGRRDEQFF. The chain couples TRBV11-2 to TRBJ2-1, with a tentative D call TRBD2 (6 bases). The CDR3 length is 13 residues. Per the germline V gene, CDR1 is SGHAT and CDR2 is FQNNGV.

Of note for this clonotype: As the CDR3 is not closed by the conserved phenylalanine or tryptophan, this likely results from a read error. The rearrangement uses TRBV7-8 and TRBJ2-7; D gene ambiguous. Trimming removed 1 base at V and 4 bases at J, with 11 bases between. Per germline, CDR1 SGHVS and CDR2 FQNEAQ. CDR3 size: 14 residues. CDR3 loop: CASSLEISSYEQYH. CDR3 nucleotides: TGTGCCAGCAGCTTAGAGATAAGCTCGTACGAGCAGTACCAC.

This clonotype appeared many times. The rearrangement links TRBV11-2 to TRBJ1-2; D not resolved. Germline V lookup: CDR1 SGHAT, CDR2 FQNNGV. V was clipped by 0 bases and J by 3 bases, with 23 bases between them. CDR3 length: 19 residues. This CDR3 reads CASSLDGLGVSLWHYGYTF. For the CDR3, the DNA is TGTGCCAGCAGCTTAGACGGATTAGGAGTTTCCCTCTGGCACTATGGCTACACCTTC. Combining the CDR3 with reference TRBV11-2 and TRBJ1-2 gives the whole variable domain EAGVAQSPRYKIIEKRQSVAFWCNPISGHATLYWYQQILGQGPKLLIQFQNNGVVDDSQLPKDRFSAERLKGVDSTLKIQPAKLEDSAVYLCASSLDGLGVSLWHYGYTFGSGTRLTVV.

This clonotype is judged large (0.1 to 1%). This sequence joins TRBV11-2 and TRBJ2-2; D may be TRBD1 (6 bases). Trimming removed 5 bases from V and 2 bases from J, with 15 bases in between. CDR1 SGHAT and CDR2 FQNNGV come from the germline V gene. The CDR3 has 16 residues. The CDR3 loop reads CASSAPGQTNTGELFF. CDR3 bases: TGTGCCAGCAGCGCCCCGGGACAAACAAACACCGGGGAGCTGTTTTTT.

V is TRBV5-1 and J is TRBJ2-5; D possibly uses TRBD1 or TRBD2 (6 bases each). The CDR3 covers 15 residues. Germline V CDR1 and CDR2: SGHRS, YFSETQ. Trimming stripped 0 bases from V and 4 bases from J, with 13 bases between. The CDR3 sequence: CASSLERGDRETQYF. The CDR3 region has the DNA TGCGCCAGCAGCTTGGAGAGGGGGGATCGAGAGACCCAGTACTTC.

CDR3 DNA sequence: TGTGCCAGCAGCTTGTTTGCGTTCTACAATGAGCAGTTCTTC. Translation gives CASSLFAFYNEQFF. This chain links TRBV11-2 with TRBJ2-1; D unclear. Trimming removed 3 bases at V and 3 bases at J, with 9 bases between. The CDR3 consists of 14 residues. Germline V gives CDR1 SGHAT, CDR2 FQNNGV. Combining the CDR3 with reference TRBV11-2 and TRBJ2-1 gives the whole variable domain EAGVAQSPRYKIIEKRQSVAFWCNPISGHATLYWYQQILGQGPKLLIQFQNNGVVDDSQLPKDRFSAERLKGVDSTLKIQPAKLEDSAVYLCASSLFAFYNEQFFGPGTRLTVL.

Regarding this clonotype: A read error may explain this, as a much larger clone is one base away. The V call is TRBV12-3 or TRBV12-4, the J call TRBJ2-2; the D gene is possibly TRBD2 (5 bases). The CDR3 is 15 amino acids. V was trimmed by 6 bases and J by 3 bases, leaving 14 bases between them. The CDR3 DNA is TGTGCCAGCAGCCGAAGCAGGACTGACACCGGGGAGCTGTTTTTT. Its translation: CASSRSRTDTGELFF.

At least ten counts were recorded for this clonotype. The rearrangement uses TRBV11-2 and TRBJ2-1; D is unclear. The CDR3 loop spans 13 amino acids. V lost 1 base to trimming and J lost 7 bases, with 8 bases between them. CDR1 is SGHAT and CDR2 is FQNNGV in the germline V gene. The CDR3 DNA is TGTGCCAGCAGCTTAGGGGGTTTGAATGAGCAGTTCTTC. Translated: CASSLGGLNEQFF.

A word on this clonotype: The junction and the germline gene differ at one end; a read error may be behind it. This chain connects TRBV11-2 to TRBJ2-7; D unclear. The CDR3 is 14 residues long. Germline CDR1 and CDR2: SGHAT and FQNNGV. Here the CDR3 reads CASSLVNGKHEQYF. As DNA, the CDR3 is TGTGCCAGCAGTTTAGTGAACGGTAAGCACGAGCAGTACTTC.

This clonotype was observed a few times. The CDR3 does not close with the conserved phenylalanine or tryptophan, likely indicating a read error. The rearrangement links TRBV6-6 to TRBJ2-1; D is perhaps TRBD1 (6 bases). The germline V gene has CDR1 MNHNY and CDR2 SVGAGI (reference sequence). CDR3 size: 15 residues. V was cut by 6 bases and J by 0 bases, with 12 bases left in between. CDR3 in DNA: TGTGCCAGCAGCCCTACAGGGAGCTCCTACAATGAGCAGTTCTTA. Translating gives CASSPTGSSYNEQFL.

In the case of this clonotype: The conserved phenylalanine or tryptophan normally closing the CDR3 is absent here, so this likely arose from a read error. J is TRBJ2-7 and V is TRBV29-1, with D possibly TRBD2 on 5 matching bases. Trimming removed 7 bases from V and 5 bases from J, with 12 bases in between. This CDR3 spans 11 amino acids. The germline V gene encodes CDR1 SQVTM and CDR2 ANQGSEA. The CDR3 is CSASEAHEQYL. The DNA for the CDR3 is TGCAGCGCCTCGGAGGCGCACGAGCAGTACTTA.

This clonotype was seen a handful of times. The rearrangement uses TRBV6-5 and TRBJ2-1, with 10 bases that match TRBD2. Germline-derived CDR1 and CDR2 are MNHEY and SVGAGI. Losses at the gene ends were 0 bases for V and 6 bases for J; bases not matched to a gene: 17. The CDR3 length is 20 residues. CDR3 sequence (DNA): TGTGCCAGCAGTTACTCGGGAGGGGGTGGTGGACTAGCGGTGTCCAATGAGCAGTTCTTC. This codes for CASSYSGGGGGLAVSNEQFF.

For this clonotype: One end of the junction varies from germline; a read error may be responsible. The V call is TRBV12-3 or TRBV12-4, the J call TRBJ1-2; D remains unclear. The CDR3 consists of 14 residues. The DNA for the CDR3 is TGTGCCAGCAGTACGGGCCAGGCGACCTATGGCTACATCTTC. Residues: CASSTGQATYGYIF.